These 16 T cell receptor beta chains share one sample of origin, sequenced in a study of blood T cell repertoires in COVID-19. Using immunoSEQ multiplex PCR, the repertoire was profiled, and TCRdb retains in-frame clones only, with some absent. The sample contains over 90,000 clones, 86% of which appear only once. Sequenced material: peripheral blood. The receptors originated from an older woman in a cohort sampled during active or convalescent COVID-19.

The chain has TRBV3-1 (or the pseudogene TRBV3-2) and TRBJ2-7; D remains unclear. Trimming removed 6 bases from V and 6 bases from J, with 18 bases in between. This CDR3 has 14 residues. CDR1 and CDR2 from the germline V gene are LGHDT and YNNKEL (reference sequence). CDR3 in amino acids: CASRHSLRSGEQYF. The CDR3 DNA reads TGTGCCAGCAGGCATTCACTCCGGAGTGGCGAGCAGTACTTC.

The chain couples TRBV5-1 to TRBJ1-4; D not certain. The germline V gene encodes CDR1 SGHRS and CDR2 YFSETQ. CDR3 length: 13 residues. V gave up 1 base and J gave up 5 bases, with 6 bases separating them. The CDR3 DNA reads TGCGCCAGCAGCTTGCACCAGAATGAAAAACTGTTTTTT. As protein: CASSLHQNEKLFF.

This chain joins TRBV2 and TRBJ2-1; no definite D call. Germline CDR1 reads SNHLY; CDR2 reads FYNNEI. V was shortened by 7 bases and J by 4 bases, with 8 bases between the two germline ends. The CDR3 spans 12 residues. CDR3 protein: CASTLQYNEQFF. In DNA, the CDR3 is TGTGCCAGCACCTTACAGTACAATGAGCAGTTCTTC.

This chain connects TRBV18 to TRBJ2-1, with 14 positions matching TRBD2. Germline values: CDR1 KGHSH, CDR2 LQKENI. The length of the CDR3 is 16 residues. The trim removed 2 bases at V and 12 bases at J, leaving 9 bases unmatched. The CDR3 is CASSPGTSGRSWVQFF. The CDR3 DNA reads as TGTGCCAGCTCACCAGGGACTAGCGGGAGATCCTGGGTGCAGTTCTTC.

The V call is TRBV7-9, the J call TRBJ2-1; 11 bases agree with TRBD2. Germline V gene data show CDR1 as SEHNR and CDR2 as FQNEAQ (reference sequence). V lost 4 bases to trimming and J lost 8 bases; unmatched junction nucleotides: 4. The CDR3 is made up of 14 amino acids. CDR3 loop: CASSSLAGGYEQFF. The CDR3 coding sequence is TGTGCCAGCAGCTCTTTAGCGGGAGGGTATGAGCAGTTCTTC.

This chain joins TRBV7-8 and TRBJ2-7, with 8 nucleotides matching TRBD2. The length of the CDR3 is 13 residues. The V gene end was trimmed by 4 bases and the J gene end by 6 bases; junction bases not matched to a gene: 5. Germline CDR1 is SGHVS and CDR2 is FQNEAQ. In nucleotides, the CDR3 is TGTGCCAGCAGCTCATACGGGGGGGGCGAGCAGTACTTC. It codes for CASSSYGGGEQYF.

This chain joins TRBV30 and TRBJ1-1, with TRBD1 as a possible D gene (6 bases). Germline-derived CDR1 and CDR2 are GTSNPN and SVGIG (reference sequence). V was clipped by 5 bases and J by 1 base, with 8 bases between them. The CDR3 is 12 residues long. CDR3 coding DNA: TGTGCCTGGGGGGGACAGAACACTGAAGCTTTCTTT. The encoded protein is CAWGGQNTEAFF.

V gene TRBV5-1 combines with J gene TRBJ1-4; tentatively, D is TRBD1 (5 bases). The ends were cut back, 3 bases at V and 4 bases at J, with 10 bases in the middle. The CDR3 covers 14 residues. Germline CDR1 is SGHRS and CDR2 is YFSETQ. The CDR3 loop reads CASSSTAGNEKLFF. The CDR3, as DNA: TGCGCCAGCAGCTCGACAGCCGGTAATGAAAAACTGTTTTTT.

The chain recombines TRBV5-1 with TRBJ1-1; 7 bases agree with TRBD1. V lost 4 bases to trimming and J lost 6 bases; unmatched junction nucleotides: 9. Germline V gene lookup returns CDR1 SGHRS and CDR2 YFSETQ. The CDR3 has 14 amino acids. The CDR3 DNA reads as TGCGCCAGCAGCAAGGCAGGGGGATACTCTGAAGCTTTCTTT. It encodes CASSKAGGYSEAFF.

The V call is TRBV19, the J call TRBJ2-7; a weak D match, TRBD2 (5 bases). CDR1 is LNHDA, CDR2 SQIVND, per germline (reference sequence). Deletions cut 7 bases from V and 3 bases from J, with 19 bases between. This CDR3 is 15 amino acids long. The CDR3 DNA sequence: TGTGCCAGTATGAGGGCCAGCTCCTCCTTCTACGAGCAGTACTTC. This encodes CASMRASSSFYEQYF.

The chain is built from TRBV5-1 and TRBJ2-1; possibly TRBD2 for D (5 bases). Per germline, CDR1 SGHRS and CDR2 YFSETQ. The CDR3 contains 15 residues. The V end was cut by 4 bases, the J end by 0 bases, with 11 bases between. The CDR3 loop is CASSTTGSSYNEQFF. The CDR3, as DNA: TGCGCCAGCAGCACGACTGGGAGCTCCTACAATGAGCAGTTCTTC.

V and J are TRBV6-1 and TRBJ1-6; 7 bases are shared with TRBD1. This CDR3 is built from 17 residues. The junction had 6 bases not matched to a gene; V was cut back by 1 base and J by 3 bases. Germline lookup yields CDR1 MNHNS and CDR2 SASEGT. Here the CDR3 reads CASSEGQGVIYNSPLHF. CDR3 nucleotide sequence: TGTGCCAGCAGTGAAGGACAGGGTGTCATCTATAATTCACCCCTCCACTTT.

This clone came up a few times. The CDR3 bases are TGCGCCAGCAGCCGATCCGTTGACAGTACCTACGAGCAGTACTTC. Protein product: CASSRSVDSTYEQYF. The rearrangement joins TRBV4-1 to TRBJ2-7, with D possibly matching TRBD1 (5 bases). The CDR3 loop spans 15 amino acids. V gave up 4 bases and J gave up 2 bases, with 15 bases separating them. Germline assignment: CDR1 MGHRA and CDR2 YSYEKL.

CDR3 sequence reads: CASSLTVIYGYTF. The CDR3 DNA sequence: TGCGCCAGCAGCTTGACAGTTATCTATGGCTACACCTTC. This sequence joins TRBV5-1 and TRBJ1-2; D remains ambiguous. This CDR3 is built from 13 residues. The germline CDR1 and CDR2 sequences are SGHRS and YFSETQ. Trimming left V 1 base short and J 4 bases short, with 8 bases between.

The table lists this clone with a count of one. The chain recombines TRBV3-1 (or the pseudogene TRBV3-2) with TRBJ2-7; the match to TRBD2 covers 9 bases. The length of the CDR3 is 16 residues. The V gene's germline CDR1 is LGHDT and CDR2 YNNKEL (reference sequence). J gave up 1 base and V 5 bases, and 9 bases lay outside the gene matches. The CDR3 loop reads CASSSRSGGGSYEQYF. CDR3 sequence (DNA): TGTGCCAGCAGCTCTCGTAGCGGGGGTGGGTCCTACGAGCAGTACTTC.

This clone was observed a single time. The chain is built from TRBV25-1 and TRBJ1-1, with 8 bases fitting TRBD1. From germline, CDR1 is MGHDK and CDR2 SYGVNS. The CDR3 loop spans 13 amino acids. The junction had 5 bases not matched to a gene; V was cut back by 1 base and J by 10 bases. CDR3 nucleotides: TGTGCCAGCAGTGAATCTTGGACAGGGAGAGCTTTCTTT. It is translated as CASSESWTGRAFF.